This T cell receptor beta chain originates from a study of T-cell reconstitution after alpha-beta-depleted transplantation in children. Study results and limitations: Recipient T cells and thymic progenitors that survived gave rise to the high TCRbeta diversity observed at day 60 in some patients. Reportedly, alpha-beta T cells present about two months post-transplant originated from several hundred expanded clones of graft origin. At one year after transplant, newly produced T cells mostly accounted for T-cell counts and diversity.

Using unique molecular identifiers, the investigators prepared the TCRbeta library. MiXCR, run by TCRdb on the PCR reads, gives a single entry per CDR3 protein. The data contain 130,000 to 150,000 distinct CDR3 sequences, around 8.5% of them seen just once; the ten biggest clones take up less than 20%. The CDR3 has 15 amino acids. Trimming removed 0 bases from V and 11 bases from J; junction bases left unmatched: 7. CDR1 and CDR2 from the germline V gene are SGHRS and YFSETQ. This clonotype came up a few times. Its target is not known. The source material was PBMCs, mostly from graft donor cells, sampled 180 days after TCRalphabeta/CD19-depleted stem cell transplant. The TCR sequence derives from a female patient aged 2 to 10 who had a stem cell transplant for congenital amegakaryocytic thrombocytopenia, so the T cells may come from the graft donor. The chain couples TRBV5-1 to TRBJ1-4; 10 nucleotides agree with TRBD1. As DNA, the CDR3 is TGCGCCAGCAGCTTGGAGCCGGGACAGGGGTTGAAACTGTTTTTT. Its translation: CASSLEPGQGLKLFF.